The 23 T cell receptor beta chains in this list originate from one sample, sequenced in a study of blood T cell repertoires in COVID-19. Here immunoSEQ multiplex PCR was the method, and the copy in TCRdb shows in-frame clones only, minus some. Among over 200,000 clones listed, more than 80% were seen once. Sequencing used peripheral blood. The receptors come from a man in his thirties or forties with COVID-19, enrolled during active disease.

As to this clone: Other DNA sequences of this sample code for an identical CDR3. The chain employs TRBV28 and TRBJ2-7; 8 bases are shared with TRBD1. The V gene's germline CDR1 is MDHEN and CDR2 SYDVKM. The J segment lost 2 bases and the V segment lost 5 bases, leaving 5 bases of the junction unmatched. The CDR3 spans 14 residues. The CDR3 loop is CASSPGQGPYEQYF. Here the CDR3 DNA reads TGTGCCAGCAGTCCTGGACAGGGCCCCTACGAGCAGTACTTC.

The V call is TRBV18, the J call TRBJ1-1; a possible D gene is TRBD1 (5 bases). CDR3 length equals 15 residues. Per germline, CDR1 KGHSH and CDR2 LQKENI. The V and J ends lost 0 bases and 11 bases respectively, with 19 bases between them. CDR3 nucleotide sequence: TGTGCCAGCTCACCACCGGTGGCGTTAAGGGGAGGCGCTTTCTTT. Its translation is CASSPPVALRGGAFF.

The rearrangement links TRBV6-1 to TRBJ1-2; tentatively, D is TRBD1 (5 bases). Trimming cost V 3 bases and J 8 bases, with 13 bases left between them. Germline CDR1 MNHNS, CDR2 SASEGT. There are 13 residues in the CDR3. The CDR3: CASSDWQGRGYTF. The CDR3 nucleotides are TGTGCCAGCAGTGATTGGCAGGGTCGGGGCTACACCTTC.

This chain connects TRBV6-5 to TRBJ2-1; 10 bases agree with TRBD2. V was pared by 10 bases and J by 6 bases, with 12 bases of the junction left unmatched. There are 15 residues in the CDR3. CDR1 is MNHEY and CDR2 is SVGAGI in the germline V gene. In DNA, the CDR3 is TGTGCCATGACGCCCCTAGCGGGAGCCAGCAATGAGCAGTTCTTC. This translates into CAMTPLAGASNEQFF.

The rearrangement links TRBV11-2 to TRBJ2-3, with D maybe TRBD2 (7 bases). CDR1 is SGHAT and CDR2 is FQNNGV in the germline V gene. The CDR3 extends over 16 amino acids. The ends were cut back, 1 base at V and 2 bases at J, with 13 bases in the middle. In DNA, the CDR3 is TGTGCCAGCAGCTTAGTCGGACGGGGGGCCACAGATACGCAGTATTTT. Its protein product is CASSLVGRGATDTQYF. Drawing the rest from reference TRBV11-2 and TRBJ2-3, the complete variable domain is EAGVAQSPRYKIIEKRQSVAFWCNPISGHATLYWYQQILGQGPKLLIQFQNNGVVDDSQLPKDRFSAERLKGVDSTLKIQPAKLEDSAVYLCASSLVGRGATDTQYFGPGTRLTVL.

The CDR3 region is CASSPLNRGGQNTF. The CDR3 nucleotides read TGTGCCAGCAGCCCCTTAAATAGGGGGGGGCAGAACACCTTC. V gene TRBV7-9 combines with J gene TRBJ1-2; D is possibly TRBD1 (6 bases). Per the germline V gene, CDR1 is SEHNR and CDR2 is FQNEAQ (reference sequence). The CDR3 is made up of 14 amino acids. The V gene lost 5 bases and the J gene lost 12 bases, with 22 bases spanning the gap.

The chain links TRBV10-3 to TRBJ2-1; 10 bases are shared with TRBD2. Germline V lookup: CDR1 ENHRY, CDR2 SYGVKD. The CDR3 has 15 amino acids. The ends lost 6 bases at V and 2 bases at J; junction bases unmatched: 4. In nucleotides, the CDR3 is TGTGCCATCAGCACAAGCGGGGGGGCCTACAATGAGCAGTTCTTC. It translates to CAISTSGGAYNEQFF.

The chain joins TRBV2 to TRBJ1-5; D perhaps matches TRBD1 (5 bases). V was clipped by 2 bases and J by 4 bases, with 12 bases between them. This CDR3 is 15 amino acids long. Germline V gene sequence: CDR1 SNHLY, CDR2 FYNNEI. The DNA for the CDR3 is TGTGCCAGCAGTGAACAGGGTGGTGGGAATCAGCCCCAGCATTTT. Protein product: CASSEQGGGNQPQHF.

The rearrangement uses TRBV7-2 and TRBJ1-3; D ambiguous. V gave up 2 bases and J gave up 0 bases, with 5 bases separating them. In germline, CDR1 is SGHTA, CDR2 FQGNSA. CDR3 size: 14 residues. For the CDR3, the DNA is TGTGCCAGCAGCTTATCGAGCTCTGGAAACACCATATATTTT. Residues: CASSLSSSGNTIYF.

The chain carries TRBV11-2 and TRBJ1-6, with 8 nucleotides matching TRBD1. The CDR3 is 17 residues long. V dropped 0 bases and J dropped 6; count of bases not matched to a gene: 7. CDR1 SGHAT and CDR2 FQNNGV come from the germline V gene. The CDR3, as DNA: TGTGCCAGCAGCTTAGATTGGGGGACAGGCCGTAATTCACCCCTCCACTTT. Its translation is CASSLDWGTGRNSPLHF.

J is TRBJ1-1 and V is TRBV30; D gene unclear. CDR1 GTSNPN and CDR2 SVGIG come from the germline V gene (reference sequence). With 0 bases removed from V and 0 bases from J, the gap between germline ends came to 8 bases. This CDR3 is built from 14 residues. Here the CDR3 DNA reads TGTGCCTGGAGTGTACGAGTGTTGAACACTGAAGCTTTCTTT. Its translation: CAWSVRVLNTEAFF.

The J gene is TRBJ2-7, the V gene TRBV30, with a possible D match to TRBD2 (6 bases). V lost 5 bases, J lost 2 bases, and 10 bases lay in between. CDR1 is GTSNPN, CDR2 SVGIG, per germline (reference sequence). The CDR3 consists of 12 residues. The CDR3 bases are TGTGCCTGGGGTCCGGGGGCCTACGAGCAGTACTTC. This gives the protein CAWGPGAYEQYF.

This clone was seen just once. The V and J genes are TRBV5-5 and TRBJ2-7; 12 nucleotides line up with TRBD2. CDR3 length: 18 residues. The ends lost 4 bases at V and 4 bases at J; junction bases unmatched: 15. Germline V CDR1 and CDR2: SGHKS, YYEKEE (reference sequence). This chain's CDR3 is CASSLRWLAGGLRYEQYF. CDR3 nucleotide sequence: TGTGCCAGCAGCCTGCGTTGGCTAGCGGGAGGGCTAAGATACGAGCAGTACTTC.

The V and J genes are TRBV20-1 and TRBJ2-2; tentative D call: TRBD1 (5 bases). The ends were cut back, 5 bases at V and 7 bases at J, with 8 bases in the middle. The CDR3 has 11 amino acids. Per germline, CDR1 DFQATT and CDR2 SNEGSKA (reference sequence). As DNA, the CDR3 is TGCAGTGCTCCCAGGGTCGGGGAGCTGTTTTTT. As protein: CSAPRVGELFF.

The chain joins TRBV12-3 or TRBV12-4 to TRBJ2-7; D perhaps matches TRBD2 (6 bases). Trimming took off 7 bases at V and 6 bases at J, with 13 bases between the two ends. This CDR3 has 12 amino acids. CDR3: CASTLGGPEQYF. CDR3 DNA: TGTGCCAGCACCTTGGGGGGACCCGAGCAGTACTTC.

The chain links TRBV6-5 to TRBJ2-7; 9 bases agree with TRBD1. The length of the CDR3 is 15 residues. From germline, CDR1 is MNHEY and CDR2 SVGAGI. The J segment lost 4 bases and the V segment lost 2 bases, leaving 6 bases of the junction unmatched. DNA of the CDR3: TGTGCCAGCAGTTACGCGGGACAGGGCGCTTACGAGCAGTACTTC. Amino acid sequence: CASSYAGQGAYEQYF.

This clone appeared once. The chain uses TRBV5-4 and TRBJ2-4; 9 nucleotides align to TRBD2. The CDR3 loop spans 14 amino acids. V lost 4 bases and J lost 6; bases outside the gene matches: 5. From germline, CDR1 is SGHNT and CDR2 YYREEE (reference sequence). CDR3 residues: CASSLGLATNIQYF. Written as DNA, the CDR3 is TGTGCCAGCAGCCTCGGACTAGCGACAAACATTCAGTACTTC. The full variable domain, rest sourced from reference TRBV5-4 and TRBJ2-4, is ETGVTQSPTHLIKTRGQQVTLRCSSQSGHNTVSWYQQALGQGPQFIFQYYREEENGRGNFPPRFSGLQFPNYSSELNVNALELDDSALYLCASSLGLATNIQYFGAGTRLSVL.

The CDR3 here is CSARDGQTQYF. DNA for the CDR3: TGCAGTGCTAGAGATGGTCAGACTCAGTACTTC. The chain employs TRBV20-1 and TRBJ2-7, with no clear D. V was trimmed by 0 bases and J by 10 bases, leaving 10 bases between them. This CDR3 comprises 11 residues. Looked up from germline, CDR1 is DFQATT and CDR2 is SNEGSKA (reference sequence).

The CDR3 spells CASSGQGGDYGYTF. DNA for the CDR3: TGTGCCAGCAGCGGACAGGGTGGGGACTATGGCTACACCTTC. The chain uses TRBV6-1 and TRBJ1-2; the match to TRBD1 covers 8 bases. CDR1 is MNHNS and CDR2 is SASEGT in the germline V gene. The CDR3 is 14 residues long. The junction had 6 bases not matched to a gene; V was cut back by 6 bases and J by 3 bases.

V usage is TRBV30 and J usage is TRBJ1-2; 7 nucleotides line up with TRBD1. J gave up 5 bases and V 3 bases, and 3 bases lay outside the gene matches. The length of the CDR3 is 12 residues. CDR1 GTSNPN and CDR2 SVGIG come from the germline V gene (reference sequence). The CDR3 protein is CAWSRQGYGYTF. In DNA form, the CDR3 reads TGTGCCTGGAGCCGACAGGGTTATGGCTACACCTTC. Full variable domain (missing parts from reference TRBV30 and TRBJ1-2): SQTIHQWPATLVQPVGSPLSLECTVEGTSNPNLYWYRQAAGRGLQLLFYSVGIGQISSEVPQNLSASRPQDRQFILSSKKLLLSDSGFYLCAWSRQGYGYTFGSGTRLTVV.

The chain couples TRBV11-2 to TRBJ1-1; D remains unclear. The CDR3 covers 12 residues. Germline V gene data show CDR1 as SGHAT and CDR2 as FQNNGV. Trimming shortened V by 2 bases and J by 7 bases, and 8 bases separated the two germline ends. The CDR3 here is CASSLSAGEAFF. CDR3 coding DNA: TGTGCCAGCAGCTTATCGGCGGGTGAAGCTTTCTTT.

Here the CDR3 reads CASSLEWTGGGYTEAFF. The CDR3 DNA follows: TGCGCCAGCAGCTTGGAGTGGACAGGGGGCGGCTACACTGAAGCTTTCTTT. The chain combines TRBV5-1 with TRBJ1-1, with TRBD1 matching over 11 bases. The germline V gene has CDR1 SGHRS and CDR2 YFSETQ. Trimming removed 0 bases from V and 3 bases from J; junction bases left unmatched: 7. The CDR3 totals 17 residues.

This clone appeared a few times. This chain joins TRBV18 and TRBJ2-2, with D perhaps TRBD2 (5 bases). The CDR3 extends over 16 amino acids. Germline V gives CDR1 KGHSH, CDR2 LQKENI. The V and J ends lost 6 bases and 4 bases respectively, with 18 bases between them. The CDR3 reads CASSPPSGSGTGELFF. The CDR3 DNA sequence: TGTGCCAGCTCCCCCCCAAGCGGTTCGGGCACCGGGGAGCTGTTTTTT.